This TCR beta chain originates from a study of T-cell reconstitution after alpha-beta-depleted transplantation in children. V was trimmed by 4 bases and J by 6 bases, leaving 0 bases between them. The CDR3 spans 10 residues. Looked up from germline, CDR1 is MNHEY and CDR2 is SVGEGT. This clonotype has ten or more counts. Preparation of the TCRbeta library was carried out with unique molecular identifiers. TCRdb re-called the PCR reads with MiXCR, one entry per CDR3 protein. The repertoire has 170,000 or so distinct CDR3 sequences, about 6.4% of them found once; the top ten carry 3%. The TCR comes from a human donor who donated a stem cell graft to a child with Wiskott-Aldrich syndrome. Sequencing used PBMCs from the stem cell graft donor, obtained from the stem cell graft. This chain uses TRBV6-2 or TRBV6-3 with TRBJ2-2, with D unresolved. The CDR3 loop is CASSSGELFF. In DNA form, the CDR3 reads TGTGCCAGCAGTTCCGGGGAGCTGTTTTTT.